A selection of T cell receptor beta chains follows, all from one sample in a study of B cell selection in AIRE deficiency. Some clones are missing from TCRdb's copy, which holds only in-frame ones; the method was immunoSEQ multiplex PCR. The profile shows some 25,000 clones, 80% to 95% of them singletons. Sequencing input: CD4+CD25+ Tregs sorted from PBMCs. These receptors all come from a human donor in good health. Both conserved end residues are part of each CDR3. The D gene is left open where the match is weak. Size values are once, few and many counts, or a class for expanded clones, and some rows have none.

D	size	V	J	DNA	CDR3
NA	NA	TRBV7-9	TRBJ1-2	TGTGCCAGCACCCATATAAGGACAACTAACTATGGCTACACCTTC	CASTHIRTTNYGYTF
TRBD1	NA	TRBV5-4	TRBJ2-5	TGTGCCAGCAGCCCGACCTTAGACAGGGTGGCAGAGACCCAGTACTTC	CASSPTLDRVAETQYF
TRBD1	NA	TRBV6-1	TRBJ2-3	TGTGCCAGCAGTGGAGGGACAGGGCTAGGGACAGATACGCAGTATTTT	CASSGGTGLGTDTQYF
NA	medium-sized	TRBV5-1	TRBJ1-6	TGCGCCAGCAGCTTTACAGGGAAAAATTCACCCCTCCACTTT	CASSFTGKNSPLHF
TRBD2	NA	TRBV11-2	TRBJ2-7	TGTGCCAGCAGCTTCGGGCTAGCGGGGGATACCCCCCACGAGCAGTACTTC	CASSFGLAGDTPHEQYF
TRBD1	NA	TRBV25-1	TRBJ1-2	TGTGCCAGCAGTGGTACACAGGGGGCCGGTTATGGCTACACCTTC	CASSGTQGAGYGYTF
NA	NA	TRBV6-6	TRBJ2-3	TGTGCCAGCAGTCTACCCAGCACAGATACGCAGTATTTT	CASSLPSTDTQYF
NA	NA	TRBV20-1	TRBJ2-5	TGCAGTGCTACTGGGTGGGAGACCCAGTACTTC	CSATGWETQYF
NA	NA	TRBV11-2	TRBJ2-2	TGTGCCAGCAGCTTTGTTGTTCAGACCGCCGGGGAGCTGTTTTTT	CASSFVVQTAGELFF
TRBD2	NA	TRBV5-4	TRBJ2-3	TGTGCCAGCAGCTCCTCAAGGACTAGAAACACAGATACGCAGTATTTT	CASSSSRTRNTDTQYF
NA	NA	TRBV6-1	TRBJ1-1	TGTGCCACCAGCCTCGGGCATTCCACTGAAGCTTTCTTT	CATSLGHSTEAFF
NA	NA	TRBV27	TRBJ2-2	TGTGCCAGCAGTTTTTCCCGGGGAGGGGGCTACACCGGGGAGCTGTTTTTT	CASSFSRGGGYTGELFF
TRBD2	once	TRBV2	TRBJ2-1	TGTGCCAGCAGTGGATTAGCGGGGGGCTACAATGAGCAGTTCTTC	CASSGLAGGYNEQFF
TRBD1	NA	TRBV6-1	TRBJ1-1	TGTGCCAGCAGATGGACAGGGATGAACACTGAAGCTTTCTTT	CASRWTGMNTEAFF
NA	NA	TRBV4-3	TRBJ2-7	TGCGCCAGCAGCCCCTCCTGGGCCGGACCCTACGAGCAGTACTTC	CASSPSWAGPYEQYF
NA	NA	TRBV10-3	TRBJ1-2	TGTGCCATCATGACTAACTATGGCTACACCTTC	CAIMTNYGYTF
NA	NA	TRBV11-3	TRBJ2-2	TGTGCCAGCAGCTTAGGTCCGGGTGCCGGGGAGCTGTTTTTT	CASSLGPGAGELFF
NA	few	TRBV19	TRBJ2-7	TGTGCCAGTAGTGCCTGGAGGGGGCTCTCCTACGAGCAGTACTTC	CASSAWRGLSYEQYF
NA	NA	TRBV7-9	TRBJ1-1	TGTGCCAGCAGCTTAGGAGTCACTGAAGCTTTCTTT	CASSLGVTEAFF
NA	NA	TRBV19	TRBJ1-4	TGTGCCAGTAGTATAGATCGCCGCCGGACTACAACTAATGAAAAACTGTTTTTT	CASSIDRRRTTTNEKLFF
NA	NA	TRBV2	TRBJ1-1	TGTGCCAGCAGTGTTCTCCTCTTGAACACTGAAGCTTTCTTT	CASSVLLLNTEAFF
NA	once	TRBV9	TRBJ1-3	TGTGCCAGCAGCCCCCAAAGGGGGGGCTTTGGAAACACCATATATTTT	CASSPQRGGFGNTIYF
NA	NA	TRBV19	TRBJ1-2	TGTGCCAGTAGGCAACAGGGCGCGCCTTATGGCTACACCTTC	CASRQQGAPYGYTF
NA	once	TRBV5-1	TRBJ2-1	TGCGCCAGCAGCTTGGGACTGTTCAATGAGCAGTTCTTC	CASSLGLFNEQFF
NA	NA	TRBV18	TRBJ2-7	TGTGCCAGCTCACCAACAAGGGGAACCTACGAGCAGTACTTC	CASSPTRGTYEQYF
NA	NA	TRBV7-2	TRBJ1-2	TGTGCCAGCAGCTTAGCAGGAGTTACAGGGTTGAGTGGCTACACCTTC	CASSLAGVTGLSGYTF
TRBD1	NA	TRBV9	TRBJ1-5	TGTGCCAGCAGCGTCGGACAGGGGGCGAATCAGCCCCAGCATTTT	CASSVGQGANQPQHF
NA	once	TRBV19	TRBJ2-6	TGTGCCAGTAGTATGGGACGGAGCTCTGGGGCCAACGTCCTGACTTTC	CASSMGRSSGANVLTF
TRBD1	NA	TRBV9	TRBJ1-2	TGTGCCAGCAGCTCAGGGGGCGGCTACACCTTC	CASSSGGGYTF
NA	NA	TRBV11-2	TRBJ2-2	TGTGCCAGCAAGACATCGGACACCGGGGAGCTGTTTTTT	CASKTSDTGELFF
TRBD1	NA	TRBV18	TRBJ2-3	TGTGCCAGCCTACAGGGGGCACCCACAGATACGCAGTATTTT	CASLQGAPTDTQYF
NA	NA	TRBV19	TRBJ1-3	TGTGCCAGTAGTACCAACAGGGTATCAGGAAACACCATATATTTT	CASSTNRVSGNTIYF
NA	NA	TRBV2	TRBJ2-1	TGTGCCAGCAGCCCCAGGGGGGATGAGCAGTTCTTC	CASSPRGDEQFF
NA	NA	TRBV6-1	TRBJ2-2	TGTGCCAGCACCGGGCCCGGAATATACACCGGGGAGCTGTTTTTT	CASTGPGIYTGELFF
NA	NA	TRBV29-1	TRBJ2-3	TGCAGCGTTGAGTTGGACTCTCAAGTGGCAGATACGCAGTATTTT	CSVELDSQVADTQYF
NA	NA	TRBV29-1	TRBJ1-1	TGCGCCGGACATTCCAACACTGAAGCTTTCTTT	CAGHSNTEAFF
NA	NA	TRBV5-6	TRBJ1-4	TGTGCCAGCAGCTCCCTAGACAGGCACGGGAAACTGTTTTTT	CASSSLDRHGKLFF
NA	NA	TRBV20-1	TRBJ2-1	TGCAGTGCGGGGGGTGTGGATGAGCAGTTCTTC	CSAGGVDEQFF
NA	NA	TRBV27	TRBJ1-5	TGTGCCAGCAGTTTAGCGGGCGGGGCTCAGCCCCAGCATTTT	CASSLAGGAQPQHF
TRBD1	once	TRBV15	TRBJ2-7	TGTGCCACCAGCAGACGGACAGGGGGCGCATTCTACGAGCAGTACTTC	CATSRRTGGAFYEQYF
NA	once	TRBV6-1	TRBJ2-1	TGTGCCAGCAGTGAATGGAGAAATTCCTACAATGAGCAGTTCTTC	CASSEWRNSYNEQFF
NA	NA	TRBV7-9	TRBJ1-1	TGTGCCAGCAGCTTACTTGGAGGGACTGAAGCTTTCTTT	CASSLLGGTEAFF
NA	NA	TRBV9	TRBJ2-7	TGTGCCAGCAGCGTATCGTCCGGGAATCGGGCCGAGCAGTACTTC	CASSVSSGNRAEQYF
NA	NA	TRBV18	TRBJ1-1	TGTGCCAGCTCACCACCGTACAGGGTGAACACTGAAGCTTTCTTT	CASSPPYRVNTEAFF
NA	NA	TRBV19	TRBJ1-3	TGTGCCAGTAGTGTCTCCGGGGTTGCTGGAAACACCATATATTTT	CASSVSGVAGNTIYF
NA	NA	TRBV7-2	TRBJ2-3	TGTGCCAGCAGCTTAGCGCGCACAGATACGCAGTATTTT	CASSLARTDTQYF